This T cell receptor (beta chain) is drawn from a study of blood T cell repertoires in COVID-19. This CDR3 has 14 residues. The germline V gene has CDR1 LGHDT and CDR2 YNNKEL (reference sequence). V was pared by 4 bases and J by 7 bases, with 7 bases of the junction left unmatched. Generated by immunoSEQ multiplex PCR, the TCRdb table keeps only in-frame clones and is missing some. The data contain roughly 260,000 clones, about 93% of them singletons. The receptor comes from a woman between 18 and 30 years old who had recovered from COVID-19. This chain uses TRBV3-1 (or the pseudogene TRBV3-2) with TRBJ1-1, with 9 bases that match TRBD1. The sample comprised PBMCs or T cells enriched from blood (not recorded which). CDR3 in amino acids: CASSRRRQGVEAFF. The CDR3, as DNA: TGTGCCAGCAGCCGAAGGAGACAGGGGGTTGAAGCTTTCTTT.